The 8 T cell receptor beta chains below all came from one sample that was sequenced in a study of blood T cells in healthy people across ages. Together with a sample-barcoded 5' primer, a J-beta primer mix was included in a second PCR lasting about 7 to 11 cycles. TCRdb used MiXCR to reprocess the 5' RACE reads, holding one entry per CDR3 protein. The table lists approximately 800,000 distinct CDR3 sequences, around three fifths of them singletons. The sequencing sample was made of blood. These receptors were obtained from a man aged 35 to 55 in good health.

V is TRBV20-1 and J is TRBJ1-5; tentative D call: TRBD1 (6 bases). Germline V gives CDR1 DFQATT, CDR2 SNEGSKA (reference sequence). Trimming stripped 6 bases from V and 1 base from J, with 16 bases between. This CDR3 is 15 amino acids long. CDR3 sequence reads: CSAYRGRGSNQPQHF. The CDR3 nucleotides read TGCAGTGCCTACCGGGGGAGGGGGAGCAATCAGCCCCAGCATTTT.

The chain links TRBV27 to TRBJ2-1, with D possibly matching TRBD2 (7 bases). Germline lookup yields CDR1 MNHEY and CDR2 SMNVEV (reference sequence). This CDR3 contains 11 residues. Trimming took off 11 bases at V and 5 bases at J, with 10 bases between the two ends. The CDR3 DNA reads as TGTGCCTTAGGGGGGGACAATGAGCAGTTCTTC. This translates into CALGGDNEQFF.

V and J are TRBV3-1 and TRBJ2-7; 10 bases align to TRBD2. The V segment lost 2 bases and the J segment 0 bases; nucleotides outside the gene matches: 7. Germline CDR1 LGHDT, CDR2 YNNKEL (reference sequence). The CDR3 sequence is 17 residues long. This CDR3 is CASSQLSGLADSYEQYF. CDR3 in DNA: TGTGCCAGCAGCCAACTGAGCGGACTAGCGGACTCCTACGAGCAGTACTTC.

This clonotype was counted a few times. The rearrangement uses TRBV6-1 and TRBJ2-7; TRBD1 or TRBD2 may be the D gene (5 bases each). Trimming stripped 8 bases from V and 2 bases from J, with 16 bases between. The CDR3 runs to 14 residues. Germline V gives CDR1 MNHNS, CDR2 SASEGT. In DNA, the CDR3 is TGTGCCAGCGAGGGCAGGGTAGTTCCCTACGAGCAGTACTTC. Protein sequence: CASEGRVVPYEQYF.

The chain is built from TRBV11-1 and TRBJ2-5, with no clear D. Germline-derived CDR1 and CDR2 are SGHAT and FQDESV (reference sequence). The V end was cut by 0 bases, the J end by 5 bases, with 10 bases between. The CDR3 length is 14 residues. This CDR3 reads CASSLALVFETQYF. The CDR3 bases are TGTGCCAGCAGCTTAGCGCTAGTCTTCGAGACCCAGTACTTC.

This chain uses TRBV6-6 with TRBJ2-1; D is perhaps TRBD2 (6 bases). V lost 2 bases to trimming and J lost 9 bases, with 14 bases between them. Looked up from germline, CDR1 is MNHNY and CDR2 is SVGAGI (reference sequence). The CDR3 sequence is 14 residues long. The CDR3 DNA sequence: TGTGCCAGCAGTTACCCCGGGCGGGATGGTGAGCAGTTCTTC. Its translation is CASSYPGRDGEQFF.

The J gene is TRBJ2-7, the V gene TRBV7-9; D may be TRBD1 or TRBD2 (5 bases each). The length of the CDR3 is 17 residues. CDR1 and CDR2 (germline): SEHNR, FQNEAQ (reference sequence). V gave up 4 bases and J gave up 1 base, with 20 bases separating them. CDR3 region: CASSSGLGVRASYEQYF. The CDR3 DNA reads TGTGCCAGCAGCTCCGGTTTGGGGGTACGGGCATCCTACGAGCAGTACTTC.

This chain joins TRBV9 and TRBJ1-1; D perhaps matches TRBD1 (5 bases). V was pared by 3 bases and J by 1 base, with 10 bases between. This CDR3 is 14 amino acids long. Germline V gene lookup returns CDR1 SGDLS and CDR2 YYNGEE. The CDR3 coding sequence is TGTGCCAGCAGCGCGGGACGGTCGAACACTGAAGCTTTCTTT. It yields the protein CASSAGRSNTEAFF.